These T cell receptor beta chains were read from a single sample in a study of blood T cell repertoires in COVID-19. The protocol was immunoSEQ multiplex PCR, while the TCRdb copy is restricted to in-frame clones and leaves out a portion. The data show 53,000 or so clones, approximately 84% seen once. Material: peripheral blood. These receptors were taken from a human donor in a cohort sampled during active COVID-19. The CDR3 runs from the conserved cysteine through the conserved F or W. A D gene is named only where the DNA matches it firmly. For some rows the clone size is stated as once, few or many, or as a class when expanded; others skip it.

clone_size	v_call	j_call	d_call	cdr3_nt	cdr3_aa
-	TRBV12-5	TRBJ2-7	TRBD2	TGTGCTAGTGGTTTGATGGCTAGCGGGGGCTTCTACGAGCAGTACTTC	CASGLMASGGFYEQYF
-	TRBV5-1	TRBJ2-5	-	TGCGCCAGCACCCTACAAGAGACCCAGTACTTC	CASTLQETQYF
-	TRBV18	TRBJ1-5	-	TGTGCCAGCTCACCACAGGGGAACAATCAGCCCCAGCATTTT	CASSPQGNNQPQHF
-	TRBV5-1	TRBJ2-5	-	TGCGCCAGCAGCTTAAACCTGAGAGGGGGGGTGGTGGAGACCCAGTACTTC	CASSLNLRGGVVETQYF
-	TRBV4-2	TRBJ1-5	-	TGTGCCAGCAGCCAAGCCAGGGAAAGCAATCAGCCCCAGCATTTT	CASSQARESNQPQHF
-	TRBV28	TRBJ2-7	TRBD2	TGTGCCAGCAGGGGACTAGCGGGAGGGGCCTACGAGCAGTACTTC	CASRGLAGGAYEQYF
-	TRBV21-1	TRBJ2-4	-	TGTGCCAGCAGCAAAAAGCTAGACAGGGAACGTTCGGGAAACATTCAGTACTTC	CASSKKLDRERSGNIQYF
-	TRBV6-6	TRBJ2-5	TRBD1	TGTGCCTGCAGGGACAGGAGGCGCCAAGAGACCCAGTACTTC	CACRDRRRQETQYF
-	TRBV6-6	TRBJ2-3	TRBD2	TGTGCCAGCAGTCTGCGACTAGCGGGAGGGCCACGGCCGGATTACGATACGCAGTATTTT	CASSLRLAGGPRPDYDTQYF
-	TRBV3-1/TRBV3-2	TRBJ2-1	TRBD2	TGTGCCAGCAGCCAAGTTAGCGGGCCTTACAATGAGCAGTTCTTC	CASSQVSGPYNEQFF
-	TRBV5-5	TRBJ1-5	-	TGTGCCAGCAGCTTGGGGCAGGGGTTGATAAGCAATCAGCCCCAGCATTTT	CASSLGQGLISNQPQHF
-	TRBV7-9	TRBJ2-1	TRBD2	TGTGCCAGCATCCTCTTGGGGCCGGGAGGGGCCAATGAGCAGTTCTTC	CASILLGPGGANEQFF
-	TRBV5-1	TRBJ1-1	TRBD1	TGCGCCAGCAGCCCGGATCAATCAGGGGGCGGTTCTGAAGCTTTCTTT	CASSPDQSGGGSEAFF
-	TRBV10-3	TRBJ2-5	-	TGTGCCATCAGTGAGCTGGTAGCGGAGACCCAGTACTTC	CAISELVAETQYF
-	TRBV4-1	TRBJ2-2	TRBD2	TGCGCCAGCAGCCAAGATCTTGGCGGGAGGAACACCGGGGAGCTGTTTTTT	CASSQDLGGRNTGELFF
-	TRBV3-1/TRBV3-2	TRBJ2-2	-	TGTGCCAGCAGCCAGCTTCCGCAGGCCGGGGAGCTGTTTTTT	CASSQLPQAGELFF
few	TRBV7-2	TRBJ2-5	TRBD1	TGTGCCAGCAGCTACTCCGGGACAGAGGGAGAGACCCAGTACTTC	CASSYSGTEGETQYF